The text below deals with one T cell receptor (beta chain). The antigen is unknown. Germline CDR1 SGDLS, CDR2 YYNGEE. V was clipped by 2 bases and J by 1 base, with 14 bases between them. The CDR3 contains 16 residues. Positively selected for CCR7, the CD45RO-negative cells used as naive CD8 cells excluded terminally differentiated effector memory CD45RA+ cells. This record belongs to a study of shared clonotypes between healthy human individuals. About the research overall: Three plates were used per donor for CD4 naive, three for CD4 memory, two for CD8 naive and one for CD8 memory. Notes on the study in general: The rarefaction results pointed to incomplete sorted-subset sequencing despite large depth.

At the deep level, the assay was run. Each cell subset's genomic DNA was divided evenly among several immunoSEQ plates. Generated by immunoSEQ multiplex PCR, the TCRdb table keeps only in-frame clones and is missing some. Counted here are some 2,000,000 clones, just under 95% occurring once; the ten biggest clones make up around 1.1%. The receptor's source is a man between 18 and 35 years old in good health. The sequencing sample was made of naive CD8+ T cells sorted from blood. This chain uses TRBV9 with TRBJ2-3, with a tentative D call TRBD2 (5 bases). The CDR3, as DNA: TGTGCCAGCAGCGTTGGATTAGCGATCGGCACAGATACGCAGTATTTT. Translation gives CASSVGLAIGTDTQYF.